This T cell receptor beta chain came from a study of T cells expressing NK-cell markers. Findings and limits, study-wide: Unclear, still, was the HCMV specificity of the expanded NKG2C+ T cell clones.

Points on this clonotype: The antigen is not known.

TCRdb reprocessed the 5' RACE reads, with one entry per CDR3 protein and no DNA. In all, the sample yields 500,000 to 600,000 distinct CDR3 sequences. CDR3 length: 15 amino acids. Germline-derived CDR1 and CDR2 are MGHDK and SYGVNS. This chain links TRBV25-1 with TRBJ2-3; the TCRdb D gene call, TRBD2, has no DNA to confirm it. This TCR derives from a man between 18 and 29 years old in good health. The sequencing input was blood T cells: a sorted CD56 or NKG2C T cell subset, CD4+ or CD8+ T cells, or bulk PBMC T cells (not recorded which). CDR3 amino acids: CASRISGRAADTQYF.